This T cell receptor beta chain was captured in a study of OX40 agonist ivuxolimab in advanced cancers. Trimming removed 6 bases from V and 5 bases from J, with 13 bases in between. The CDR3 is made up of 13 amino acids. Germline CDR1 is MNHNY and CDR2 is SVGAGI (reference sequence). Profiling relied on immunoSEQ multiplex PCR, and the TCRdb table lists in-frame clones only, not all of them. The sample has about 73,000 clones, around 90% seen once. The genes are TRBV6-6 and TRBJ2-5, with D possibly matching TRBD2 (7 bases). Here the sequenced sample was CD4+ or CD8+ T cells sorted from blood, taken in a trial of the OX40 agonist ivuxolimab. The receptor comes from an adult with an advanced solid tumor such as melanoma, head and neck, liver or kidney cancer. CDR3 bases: TGTGCCAGCAGACGGGGGGCAGGGGAGACCCAGTACTTC. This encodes CASRRGAGETQYF.